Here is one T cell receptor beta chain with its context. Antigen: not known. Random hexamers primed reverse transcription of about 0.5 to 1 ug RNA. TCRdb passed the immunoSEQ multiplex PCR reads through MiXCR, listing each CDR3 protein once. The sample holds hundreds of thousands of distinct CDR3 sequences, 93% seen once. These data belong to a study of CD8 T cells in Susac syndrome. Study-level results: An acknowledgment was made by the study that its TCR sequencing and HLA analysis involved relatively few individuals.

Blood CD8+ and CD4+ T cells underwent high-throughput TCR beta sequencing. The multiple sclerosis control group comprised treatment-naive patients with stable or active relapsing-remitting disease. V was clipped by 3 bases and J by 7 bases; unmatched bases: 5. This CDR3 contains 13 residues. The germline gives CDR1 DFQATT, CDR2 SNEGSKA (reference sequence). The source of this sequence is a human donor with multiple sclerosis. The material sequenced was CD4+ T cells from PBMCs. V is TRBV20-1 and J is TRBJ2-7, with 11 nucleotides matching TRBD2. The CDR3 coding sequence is TGCAGTGCTAGTTGGCTAGCGGGGGGAGAGCAGTACTTC. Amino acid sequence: CSASWLAGGEQYF.